The 30 T cell receptor beta chains in this list originate from one sample, sequenced in a study of radiation and T cells in renal cell carcinoma. Sequencing was performed with immunoSEQ multiplex PCR; in TCRdb, only in-frame clones are kept and a portion is missing. The data contain 130,000 to 150,000 clones, about 87% of them singletons. The time point was: baseline pretreatment blood. Treatment defined: 15 Gy SBRT to primary tumor, nephrectomy 4 weeks later. Specimen: blood, collected from a patient whose treatment included radiotherapy and nephrectomy. These receptor sequences come from a woman between 65 and 79 years old with renal cell carcinoma.

This rearrangement joins TRBV20-1 to TRBJ1-5, with a tentative D call TRBD1 (6 bases). The CDR3 has 11 amino acids. The germline CDR1 and CDR2 sequences are DFQATT and SNEGSKA (reference sequence). Trimming stripped 3 bases from V and 8 bases from J, with 8 bases between. The CDR3 DNA sequence: TGCAGTGCTAGCGCAGGGGAGCCCCAGCATTTT. Translating it yields CSASAGEPQHF.

This clone was detected only once. V gene TRBV30 combines with J gene TRBJ2-7; D remains ambiguous. The germline V gene encodes CDR1 GTSNPN and CDR2 SVGIG (reference sequence). This CDR3 comprises 13 residues. Between the trimmed V and J ends, which lost 2 bases and 3 bases, there was a span of 11 bases. CDR3 sequence (DNA): TGTGCCTGGAGTATCCTGGGTCGCTACGAGCAGTACTTC. Encoded protein: CAWSILGRYEQYF. Filled out from reference TRBV30 and TRBJ2-7, the complete variable domain reads SQTIHQWPATLVQPVGSPLSLECTVEGTSNPNLYWYRQAAGRGLQLLFYSVGIGQISSEVPQNLSASRPQDRQFILSSKKLLLSDSGFYLCAWSILGRYEQYFGPGTRLTVT.

The chain couples TRBV10-3 to TRBJ2-6; D uncertain. The V gene lost 7 bases and the J gene lost 0 bases, with 10 bases spanning the gap. Germline V gives CDR1 ENHRY, CDR2 SYGVKD. CDR3 length: 15 amino acids. The chain's CDR3 is CAIIGDFSGANVLTF. The CDR3 nucleotides read TGTGCCATCATTGGGGATTTCTCTGGGGCCAACGTCCTGACTTTC.

V gene TRBV30 combines with J gene TRBJ2-7, with D possibly TRBD2 on 6 matching bases. CDR1 and CDR2 (germline): GTSNPN, SVGIG (reference sequence). Trimming removed 5 bases from V and 4 bases from J, with 12 bases in between. This CDR3 has 12 amino acids. Here the CDR3 DNA reads TGTGCCTGGGCCGGGGGTCCATACGAGCAGTACTTC. It is translated as CAWAGGPYEQYF.

The J gene is TRBJ1-5, the V gene TRBV5-1, with TRBD1 as a possible D gene (5 bases). Germline-derived CDR1 and CDR2 are SGHRS and YFSETQ. This CDR3 contains 15 residues. Trimming took off 4 bases at V and 3 bases at J, with 14 bases between the two ends. The CDR3 DNA reads TGCGCCAGCAGCCACGAGGGACGTGACAATCAGCCCCAGCATTTT. Translating gives CASSHEGRDNQPQHF.

The sample holds a few counts of this clone. CDR3 DNA: TGTGCCAGTACCCGGGACTTACGAAGCTCCTACGAGCAGTACTTC. It codes for CASTRDLRSSYEQYF. The chain joins TRBV19 to TRBJ2-7, with D maybe TRBD2 (6 bases). Trimming took 7 bases from V and 0 from J, leaving 16 bases between them. Germline V gives CDR1 LNHDA, CDR2 SQIVND (reference sequence). The CDR3 sequence is 15 residues long.

The chain has TRBV14 and TRBJ2-5, with D possibly being TRBD1 (5 bases). Trimming took off 4 bases at V and 4 bases at J, with 13 bases between the two ends. This CDR3 comprises 14 residues. Germline CDR1 reads SGHDN; CDR2 reads FVKESK. This chain's CDR3 is CASSPAGLPETQYF. The CDR3 nucleotides read TGTGCCAGCAGCCCGGCAGGGCTCCCAGAGACCCAGTACTTC.

This sequence joins TRBV6-6 and TRBJ1-1; D possibly corresponds to TRBD1 (5 bases). The CDR3 loop spans 15 amino acids. The germline V and J ends were trimmed by 5 bases and 2 bases, with 15 bases remaining between them. CDR1 and CDR2 from the germline V gene are MNHNY and SVGAGI (reference sequence). DNA of the CDR3: TGTGCCAGCAGTAAACCGACAGAACTTAACACTGAAGCTTTCTTT. Its translation is CASSKPTELNTEAFF.

The rearrangement joins TRBV6-1 to TRBJ1-2; TRBD1 aligns across 7 bases. The CDR3 has 14 residues. V gave up 4 bases and J gave up 0 bases; unmatched junction bases: 2. Per germline, CDR1 MNHNS and CDR2 SASEGT. The CDR3 bases are TGTGCCAGCAGTGGGACAGGTCCTAACTATGGCTACACCTTC. Its protein is CASSGTGPNYGYTF.

The V call is TRBV4-3, the J call TRBJ2-1; possible D gene TRBD2, 5 bases. CDR3 length equals 15 residues. Germline V gene sequence: CDR1 LGHNA, CDR2 YSLEER. Between the trimmed V and J ends, which lost 0 bases and 8 bases, there was a span of 14 bases. Here the CDR3 reads CASSQDHEGWDEQFF. DNA for the CDR3: TGCGCCAGCAGCCAAGATCATGAGGGCTGGGATGAGCAGTTCTTC.

CDR3 in amino acids: CASSQDRQASIQPQHF. The DNA of the CDR3 is TGCGCCAGCAGCCAAGATAGACAGGCGAGCATCCAGCCCCAGCATTTT. V gene TRBV4-3 combines with J gene TRBJ1-5; D is possibly TRBD1 (6 bases). This CDR3 contains 16 residues. Trimming took 0 bases from V and 7 from J, leaving 16 bases between them. The V gene's germline CDR1 is LGHNA and CDR2 YSLEER.

The rearrangement links TRBV10-1 to TRBJ2-1; D remains ambiguous. The length of the CDR3 is 12 residues. Germline V gene lookup returns CDR1 WNHNN and CDR2 SYGVQD (reference sequence). Trimming took 4 bases from V and 7 from J, leaving 8 bases between them. CDR3: CASSGSQNEQFF. The CDR3 nucleotides read TGCGCCAGCAGTGGGTCCCAGAATGAGCAGTTCTTC.

The chain recombines TRBV5-1 with TRBJ2-5; D is undetermined. There are 12 residues in the CDR3. From germline, CDR1 is SGHRS and CDR2 YFSETQ. Trimming stripped 7 bases from V and 5 bases from J, with 12 bases between. The CDR3 loop reads CASGRAQETQYF. The CDR3 nucleotides read TGCGCCAGCGGGCGAGCGCAGGAGACCCAGTACTTC.

The chain couples TRBV30 to TRBJ1-1, with no clear D. This CDR3 comprises 16 residues. From germline, CDR1 is GTSNPN and CDR2 SVGIG (reference sequence). V was shortened by 0 bases and J by 1 base, with 15 bases between the two germline ends. As DNA, the CDR3 is TGTGCCTGGAGTGTGGGCGGGGTGGCGTGGAACACTGAAGCTTTCTTT. Amino acids: CAWSVGGVAWNTEAFF.

CDR3 coding DNA: TGTGCCACCAGCAGAGGAGGAGGGGTGGGAGAGACCCAGTACTTC. Its protein product is CATSRGGGVGETQYF. The V gene is TRBV15, the J gene TRBJ2-5; a weak D match, TRBD2 (6 bases). V lost 1 base and J 4 bases, leaving 13 bases between the germline ends. From germline, CDR1 is LNHNV and CDR2 YYDKDF (reference sequence). There are 15 residues in the CDR3.

This sequence joins TRBV19 and TRBJ1-6, with 8 bases matching TRBD1. Trimming removed 0 bases from V and 9 bases from J; junction bases left unmatched: 4. The CDR3 runs to 15 residues. Looked up from germline, CDR1 is LNHDA and CDR2 is SQIVND (reference sequence). The CDR3 sequence is CASSIDSGGISPLHF. DNA of the CDR3: TGTGCCAGTAGTATAGACTCAGGGGGCATTTCACCCCTCCACTTT.

The chain is built from TRBV5-4 and TRBJ1-2; 8 nucleotides line up with TRBD1. CDR3 length equals 14 residues. The trim removed 3 bases at V and 4 bases at J, leaving 5 bases unmatched. Germline V gives CDR1 SGHNT, CDR2 YYREEE (reference sequence). The CDR3 region has the DNA TGTGCCAGCAGCTCCGGACAGGGCCGCTATGGCTACACCTTC. The encoded protein is CASSSGQGRYGYTF.

The chain combines TRBV4-1 with TRBJ2-3, with D possibly being TRBD2 (6 bases). With 1 base removed from V and 1 base from J, the gap between germline ends came to 6 bases. Looked up from germline, CDR1 is MGHRA and CDR2 is YSYEKL. The length of the CDR3 is 14 residues. This chain's CDR3 is CASSQAGGTDTQYF. The CDR3 DNA sequence: TGCGCCAGCAGCCAAGCGGGGGGCACAGATACGCAGTATTTT.

The chain employs TRBV27 and TRBJ2-7; perhaps TRBD2 as D (5 bases). Germline CDR1 reads MNHEY; CDR2 reads SMNVEV (reference sequence). The CDR3 is made up of 18 amino acids. The ends were cut back, 3 bases at V and 7 bases at J, with 28 bases in the middle. CDR3 DNA sequence: TGTGCCAGCAGTTTTGGGAGAACGGGGAGAAACTCGGTAGGGGAGCAGTACTTC. Amino acids: CASSFGRTGRNSVGEQYF.

V usage is TRBV4-3 and J usage is TRBJ1-1, with D perhaps matching TRBD1 (6 bases). CDR1 LGHNA and CDR2 YSLEER come from the germline V gene. The CDR3 is made up of 15 amino acids. Between the trimmed V and J ends, which lost 3 bases and 5 bases, there was a span of 16 bases. In DNA, the CDR3 is TGCGCCAGCAGCCAGCTCGGAGGGGGAAGGACTGAAGCTTTCTTT. Encoded protein: CASSQLGGGRTEAFF.

This chain links TRBV6-5 with TRBJ2-7; the D gene is possibly TRBD2 (5 bases). CDR1 is MNHEY and CDR2 is SVGAGI in the germline V gene. V lost 5 bases and J 2 bases, leaving 13 bases between the germline ends. This CDR3 spans 14 amino acids. The CDR3 loop is CASSKGVGTYEQYF. CDR3 sequence (DNA): TGTGCCAGCAGTAAGGGAGTAGGGACCTACGAGCAGTACTTC.

The chain combines TRBV29-1 with TRBJ1-4; 9 nucleotides agree with TRBD1. Trimming cost V 6 bases and J 8 bases; bases outside gene matches: 7. CDR1 and CDR2 (germline): SQVTM, ANQGSEA. The CDR3 is 13 amino acids. CDR3 bases: TGCAGCGTGGAGGGACAGGGTAGCGAAAAACTGTTTTTT. This sequence encodes CSVEGQGSEKLFF.

This chain links TRBV10-3 with TRBJ2-7; 7 bases line up with TRBD2. The CDR3 consists of 14 residues. After removal of 4 bases from V and 3 bases from J, the junction contained 6 bases not matched to a gene. Germline V gives CDR1 ENHRY, CDR2 SYGVKD. The CDR3 loop reads CAISVGGVNYEQYF. The CDR3 DNA sequence: TGTGCCATCAGTGTGGGAGGGGTCAACTACGAGCAGTACTTC.

The chain's CDR3 is CASSLIAGANQPQHF. The CDR3 DNA is TGTGCCAGCAGCTTAATCGCAGGAGCCAATCAGCCCCAGCATTTT. The V call is TRBV7-2, the J call TRBJ1-5; D is undetermined. The ends were cut back, 2 bases at V and 3 bases at J, with 11 bases in the middle. CDR1 and CDR2 (germline): SGHTA, FQGNSA. This CDR3 is 15 amino acids long.

The CDR3, as DNA: TGTGCCAGCAGTCCGCCAGGGTATGGCTACACCTTC. The encoded protein is CASSPPGYGYTF. The J gene is TRBJ1-2, the V gene TRBV7-2, with a tentative D call TRBD1 (5 bases). Germline V lookup: CDR1 SGHTA, CDR2 FQGNSA. V lost 6 bases, J lost 5 bases, and 10 bases lay in between. The CDR3 is 12 amino acids.

This chain connects TRBV7-9 to TRBJ2-7, with 10 nucleotides matching TRBD1. The V and J ends lost 3 bases and 7 bases, in that order; junction bases with no gene match: 3. Germline V gene data show CDR1 as SEHNR and CDR2 as FQNEAQ (reference sequence). The CDR3 is 13 amino acids. CDR3 loop: CASSLDRGYEQYF. CDR3 in DNA: TGTGCCAGCAGCTTGGACAGGGGGTATGAGCAGTACTTC.

V is TRBV7-8 and J is TRBJ2-5; D is possibly TRBD1 (6 bases). The ends were cut back, 4 bases at V and 1 base at J, with 10 bases in the middle. Germline V gives CDR1 SGHVS, CDR2 FQNEAQ. The CDR3 runs 14 residues. The CDR3 region has the DNA TGTGCCAGCAGCTGGACAGAGACCCAAGAGACCCAGTACTTC. This translates into CASSWTETQETQYF.

This chain connects TRBV5-4 to TRBJ2-6; D ambiguous. Germline CDR1 is SGHNT and CDR2 is YYREEE (reference sequence). The CDR3 sequence is 14 residues long. V dropped 5 bases and J dropped 2 bases, with 8 bases sitting between them. The CDR3 DNA reads TGTGCCAGCAGTCAGAGAGCTGGGGCCAACGTCCTGACTTTC. The encoded protein is CASSQRAGANVLTF.

The V and J genes are TRBV6-5 and TRBJ2-3; D unresolved. CDR3 length equals 13 residues. Germline assignment: CDR1 MNHEY and CDR2 SVGAGI. Between the trimmed V and J ends, which lost 2 bases and 3 bases, there was a span of 6 bases. CDR3 nucleotides: TGTGCCAGCAGTTACCAACAGACAGATACGCAGTATTTT. Protein product: CASSYQQTDTQYF.

CDR3 bases: TGTGCCAGCAGCCGGGACGGAACCTACGAGCAGTACTTC. It is translated as CASSRDGTYEQYF. V and J are TRBV7-3 and TRBJ2-7, with D perhaps given as TRBD1 or TRBD2 (5 bases each). Germline V lookup: CDR1 SGHTA, CDR2 FQGTGA. Trimming cost V 5 bases and J 2 bases, with 10 bases left between them. The CDR3 is 13 residues long. Full variable domain (remainder filled in from reference TRBV7-3 and TRBJ2-7): GAGVSQTPSNKVTEKGKYVELRCDPISGHTALYWYRQSLGQGPEFLIYFQGTGAADDSGLPNDRFFAVRPEGSVSTLKIQRTERGDSAVYLCASSRDGTYEQYFGPGTRLTVT.